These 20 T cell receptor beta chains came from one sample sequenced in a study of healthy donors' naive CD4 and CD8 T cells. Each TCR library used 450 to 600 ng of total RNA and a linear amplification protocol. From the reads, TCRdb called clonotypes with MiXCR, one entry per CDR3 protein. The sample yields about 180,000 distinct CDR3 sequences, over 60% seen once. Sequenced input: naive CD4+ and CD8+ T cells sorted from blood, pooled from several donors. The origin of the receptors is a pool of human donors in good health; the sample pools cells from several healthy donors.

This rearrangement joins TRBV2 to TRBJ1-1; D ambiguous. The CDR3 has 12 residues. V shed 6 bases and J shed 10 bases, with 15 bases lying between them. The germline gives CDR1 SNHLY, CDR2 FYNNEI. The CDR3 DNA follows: TGTGCCAGCAGCTACTCCGGGGTCGGAGCTTTCTTT. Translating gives CASSYSGVGAFF.

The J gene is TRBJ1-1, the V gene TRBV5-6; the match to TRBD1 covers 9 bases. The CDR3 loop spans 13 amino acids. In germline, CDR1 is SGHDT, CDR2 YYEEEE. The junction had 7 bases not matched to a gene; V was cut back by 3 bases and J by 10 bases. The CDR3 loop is CASSSGQGLRAFF. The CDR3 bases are TGTGCCAGCAGCTCGGGACAGGGTTTACGAGCTTTCTTT. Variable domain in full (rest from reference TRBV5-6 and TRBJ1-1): DAGVTQSPTHLIKTRGQQVTLRCSPKSGHDTVSWYQQALGQGPQFIFQYYEEEERQRGNFPDRFSGHQFPNYSSELNVNALLLGDSALYLCASSSGQGLRAFFGQGTRLTVV.

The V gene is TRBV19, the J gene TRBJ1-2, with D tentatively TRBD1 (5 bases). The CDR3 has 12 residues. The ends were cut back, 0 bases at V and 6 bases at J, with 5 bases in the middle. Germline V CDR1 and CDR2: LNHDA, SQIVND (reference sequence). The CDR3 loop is CASSIDRDGYTF. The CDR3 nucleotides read TGTGCCAGTAGTATAGACAGGGATGGCTACACCTTC.

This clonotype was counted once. The CDR3 sequence: CASMDRAETEAFF. DNA of the CDR3: TGTGCCAGTATGGACAGGGCCGAAACTGAAGCTTTCTTT. V gene TRBV19 combines with J gene TRBJ1-1, with 8 bases aligning to TRBD1. This CDR3 has 13 residues. Germline CDR1 is LNHDA and CDR2 is SQIVND (reference sequence). V dropped 7 bases and J dropped 5; count of bases not matched to a gene: 6. The full variable domain, with the rest looked up from reference TRBV19 and TRBJ1-1, is DGGITQSPKYLFRKEGQNVTLSCEQNLNHDAMYWYRQDPGQGLRLIYYSQIVNDFQKGDIAEGYSVSREKKESFPLTVTSAQKNPTAFYLCASMDRAETEAFFGQGTRLTVV.

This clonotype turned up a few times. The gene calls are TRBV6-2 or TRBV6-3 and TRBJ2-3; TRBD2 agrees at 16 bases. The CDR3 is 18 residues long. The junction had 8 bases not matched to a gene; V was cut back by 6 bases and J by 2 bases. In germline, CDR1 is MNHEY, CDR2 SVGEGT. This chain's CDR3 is CASRAGLAGGPSTDTQYF. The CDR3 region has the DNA TGTGCCAGCAGGGCGGGACTAGCGGGAGGGCCCTCCACAGATACGCAGTATTTT.

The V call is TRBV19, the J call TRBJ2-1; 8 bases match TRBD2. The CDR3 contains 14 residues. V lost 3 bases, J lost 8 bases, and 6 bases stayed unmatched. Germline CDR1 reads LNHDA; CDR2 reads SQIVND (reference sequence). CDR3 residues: CASSIGTRFYEQFF. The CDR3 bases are TGTGCCAGTAGTATCGGGACTAGATTCTATGAGCAGTTCTTC. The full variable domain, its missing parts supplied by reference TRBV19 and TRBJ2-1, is DGGITQSPKYLFRKEGQNVTLSCEQNLNHDAMYWYRQDPGQGLRLIYYSQIVNDFQKGDIAEGYSVSREKKESFPLTVTSAQKNPTAFYLCASSIGTRFYEQFFGPGTRLTVL.

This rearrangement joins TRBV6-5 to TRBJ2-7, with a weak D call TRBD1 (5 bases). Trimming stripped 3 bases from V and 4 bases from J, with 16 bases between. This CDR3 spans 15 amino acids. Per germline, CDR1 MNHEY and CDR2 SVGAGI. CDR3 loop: CASSYRQGGFYEQYF. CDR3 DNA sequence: TGTGCCAGCAGTTATCGGCAGGGCGGCTTTTACGAGCAGTACTTC.

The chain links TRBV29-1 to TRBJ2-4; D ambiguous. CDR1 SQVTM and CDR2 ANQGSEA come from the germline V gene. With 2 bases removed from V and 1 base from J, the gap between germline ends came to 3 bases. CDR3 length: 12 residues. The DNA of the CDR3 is TGCAGCGTTGAACAGGCCAAAAACATTCAGTACTTC. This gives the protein CSVEQAKNIQYF.

CDR3 amino acids: CSVGSPAVSYEQYF. The CDR3 DNA is TGCAGCGTTGGGAGCCCGGCAGTTAGCTACGAGCAGTACTTC. The chain uses TRBV29-1 and TRBJ2-7, with D uncertain. CDR3 length equals 14 residues. The V gene's germline CDR1 is SQVTM and CDR2 ANQGSEA. Trimming cost V 4 bases and J 3 bases, with 16 bases left between them.

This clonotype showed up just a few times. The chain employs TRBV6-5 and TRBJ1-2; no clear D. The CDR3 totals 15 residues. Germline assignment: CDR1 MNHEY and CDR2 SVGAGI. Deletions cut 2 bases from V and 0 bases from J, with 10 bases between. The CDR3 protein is CASSYGKVSNYGYTF. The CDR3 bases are TGTGCCAGCAGTTACGGGAAGGTCTCTAACTATGGCTACACCTTC.

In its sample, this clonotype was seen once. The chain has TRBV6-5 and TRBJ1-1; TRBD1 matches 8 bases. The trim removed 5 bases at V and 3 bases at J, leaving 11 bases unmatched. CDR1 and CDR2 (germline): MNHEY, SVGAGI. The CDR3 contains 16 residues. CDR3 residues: CASSRGRGHVDTEAFF. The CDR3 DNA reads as TGTGCCAGCAGTCGGGGCAGGGGGCATGTGGACACTGAAGCTTTCTTT.

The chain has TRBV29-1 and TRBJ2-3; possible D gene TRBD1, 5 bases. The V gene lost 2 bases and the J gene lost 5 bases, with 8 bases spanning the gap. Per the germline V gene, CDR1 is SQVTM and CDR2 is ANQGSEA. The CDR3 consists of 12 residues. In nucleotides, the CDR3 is TGCAGCGTTGAACACAGGAGAGATACGCAGTATTTT. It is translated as CSVEHRRDTQYF.

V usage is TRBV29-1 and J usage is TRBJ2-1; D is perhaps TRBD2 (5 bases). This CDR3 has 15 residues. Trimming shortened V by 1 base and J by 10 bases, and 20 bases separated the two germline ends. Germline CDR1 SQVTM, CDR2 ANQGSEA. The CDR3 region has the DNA TGCAGCGTTGAAGGTCGCCTCGGCCCAGCGGACGAGCAGTTCTTC. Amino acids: CSVEGRLGPADEQFF.

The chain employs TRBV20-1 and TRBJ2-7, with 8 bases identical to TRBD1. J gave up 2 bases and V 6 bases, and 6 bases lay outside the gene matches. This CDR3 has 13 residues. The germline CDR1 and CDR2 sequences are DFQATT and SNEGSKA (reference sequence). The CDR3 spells CSARGQATYEQYF. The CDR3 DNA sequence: TGCAGTGCGCGGGGACAGGCAACCTACGAGCAGTACTTC.

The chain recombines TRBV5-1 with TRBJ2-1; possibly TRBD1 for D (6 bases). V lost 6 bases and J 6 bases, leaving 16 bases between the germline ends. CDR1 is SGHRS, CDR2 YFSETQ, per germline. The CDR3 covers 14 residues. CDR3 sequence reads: CASKHFMDSNEQFF. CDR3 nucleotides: TGCGCCAGCAAACATTTCATGGACAGCAATGAGCAGTTCTTC.

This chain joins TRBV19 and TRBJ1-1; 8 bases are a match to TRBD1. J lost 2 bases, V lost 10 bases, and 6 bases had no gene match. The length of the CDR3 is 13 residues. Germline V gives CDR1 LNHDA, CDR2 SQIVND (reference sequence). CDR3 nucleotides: TGTGCCATCCAGGACAGGGTAAACACTGAAGCTTTCTTT. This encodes CAIQDRVNTEAFF.

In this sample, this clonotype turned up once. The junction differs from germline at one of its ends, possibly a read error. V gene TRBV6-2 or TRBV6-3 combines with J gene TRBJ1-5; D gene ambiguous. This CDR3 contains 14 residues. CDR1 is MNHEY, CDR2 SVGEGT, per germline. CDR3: CASSYSTPNQPQHF. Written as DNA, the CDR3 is TGTGCCAGCAGCTACTCGACACCCAATCAGCCCCAGCATTTT.

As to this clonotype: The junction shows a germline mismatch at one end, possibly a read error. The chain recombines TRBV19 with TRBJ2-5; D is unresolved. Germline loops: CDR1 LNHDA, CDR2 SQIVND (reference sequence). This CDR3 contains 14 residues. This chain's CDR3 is CASSIAVTQETQYF. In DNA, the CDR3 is TGTGCCAGCAGTATAGCAGTAACCCAAGAGACCCAGTACTTC.

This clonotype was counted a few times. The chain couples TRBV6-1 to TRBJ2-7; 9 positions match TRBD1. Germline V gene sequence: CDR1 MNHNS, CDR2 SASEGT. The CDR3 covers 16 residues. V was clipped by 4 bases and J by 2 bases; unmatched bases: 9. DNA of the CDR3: TGTGCCAGCAGTGTTGGTTTGGGACAGGGAACCTACGAGCAGTACTTC. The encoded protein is CASSVGLGQGTYEQYF.

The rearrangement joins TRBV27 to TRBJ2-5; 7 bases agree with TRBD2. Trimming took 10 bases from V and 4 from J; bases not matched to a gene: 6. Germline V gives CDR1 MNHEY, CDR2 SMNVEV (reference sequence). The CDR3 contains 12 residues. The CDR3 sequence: CAIGREGETQYF. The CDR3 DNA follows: TGTGCCATAGGCAGGGAGGGAGAGACCCAGTACTTC.